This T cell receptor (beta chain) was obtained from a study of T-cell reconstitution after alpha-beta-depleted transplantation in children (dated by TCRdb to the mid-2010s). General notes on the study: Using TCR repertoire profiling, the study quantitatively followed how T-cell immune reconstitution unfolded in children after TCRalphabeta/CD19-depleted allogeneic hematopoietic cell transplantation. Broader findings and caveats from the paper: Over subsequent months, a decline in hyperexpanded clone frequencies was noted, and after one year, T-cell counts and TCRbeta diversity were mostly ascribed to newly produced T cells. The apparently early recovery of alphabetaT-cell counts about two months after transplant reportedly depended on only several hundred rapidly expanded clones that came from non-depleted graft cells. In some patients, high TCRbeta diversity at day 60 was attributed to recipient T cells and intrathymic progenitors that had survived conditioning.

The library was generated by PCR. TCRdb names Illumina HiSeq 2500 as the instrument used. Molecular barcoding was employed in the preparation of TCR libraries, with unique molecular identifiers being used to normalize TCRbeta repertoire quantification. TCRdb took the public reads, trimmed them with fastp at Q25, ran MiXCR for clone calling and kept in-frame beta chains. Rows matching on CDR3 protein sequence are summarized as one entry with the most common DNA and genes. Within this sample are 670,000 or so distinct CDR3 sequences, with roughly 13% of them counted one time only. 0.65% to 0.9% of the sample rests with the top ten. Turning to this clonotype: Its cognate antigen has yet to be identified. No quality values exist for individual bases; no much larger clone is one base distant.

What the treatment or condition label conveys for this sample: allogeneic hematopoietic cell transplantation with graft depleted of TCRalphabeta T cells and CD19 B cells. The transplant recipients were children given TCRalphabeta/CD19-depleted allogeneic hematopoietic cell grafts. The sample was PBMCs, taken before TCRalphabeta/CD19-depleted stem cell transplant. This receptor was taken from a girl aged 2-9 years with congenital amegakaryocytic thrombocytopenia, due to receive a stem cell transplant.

The CDR3 loop reads CSARDPAGNFNEQYF. The nucleotide sequence reads as follows: TGCAGTGCTAGAGATCCGGCCGGCAACTTCAACGAGCAGTACTTC. Rearrangement joined TRBV20-1 to TRBJ2-7; the D gene identity is not certain. Trimming takes 0 bases from V and 5 bases from J, and the germline ends sit 17 bases apart. Taken from cysteine to phenylalanine, the CDR3 has 15 residues. The kept DNA is CDR3 alone, 45 bases in frame from the first base. The germline V gene encodes CDR1 DFQATT and CDR2 SNEGSKA (reference sequence).